Listed below are T cell receptor beta chains from one sample, sequenced in a study of control samples from healthy donors and cancer patients. Data came from immunoSEQ multiplex PCR; TCRdb stores just in-frame clones and leaves some out. The sample consists of approximately 20,000 clones, 84% of them appearing once. The sample was PBMCs. The receptors were sampled from a woman aged 70-85 years with lung cancer. Both conserved end residues are part of each CDR3. The order of the fields is clone size, D gene, V gene, J gene, CDR3 DNA, CDR3 protein. D genes are given only for firm matches. Some rows have no size entry. The others give once, few or many, or a class for an expanded clone.

abundance: -
d_gene: TRBD2
v_gene: TRBV7-3
j_gene: TRBJ2-1
CDR3nt: TGTGCCAGCAGCTTAACCCCTAGCGGAGGAGGCAGCAATGAGCAGTTCTTC
CDR3aa: CASSLTPSGGGSNEQFF

abundance: -
d_gene: TRBD1
v_gene: TRBV7-2
j_gene: TRBJ2-5
CDR3nt: TGTGCCAGCAGCTTAGTTACCGCCAGGGGGGAGACCCAGTACTTC
CDR3aa: CASSLVTARGETQYF

abundance: -
d_gene: -
v_gene: TRBV12-3/TRBV12-4
j_gene: TRBJ2-1
CDR3nt: TGTGCCAGCAGTTTTAAGCGGAACAATGAGCAGTTCTTC
CDR3aa: CASSFKRNNEQFF

abundance: -
d_gene: -
v_gene: TRBV7-2
j_gene: TRBJ1-5
CDR3nt: TGTGCCAGCAGTTCCGAACGAAATCAGCCCCAGCATTTT
CDR3aa: CASSSERNQPQHF

abundance: -
d_gene: -
v_gene: TRBV2
j_gene: TRBJ2-7
CDR3nt: TGTGCCAGCACCCCGGAGCTCCTTTACGAGCAGTACTTC
CDR3aa: CASTPELLYEQYF

abundance: -
d_gene: -
v_gene: TRBV2
j_gene: TRBJ1-1
CDR3nt: TGTGCCAGCATTGATGGGGGGTTGAACACTGAAGCTTTCTTT
CDR3aa: CASIDGGLNTEAFF

abundance: -
d_gene: TRBD2
v_gene: TRBV7-8
j_gene: TRBJ2-7
CDR3nt: TGTGCCAGCAGCTTAAGAGGGCTAGCGGGCGTTTACGAGCAGTACTTC
CDR3aa: CASSLRGLAGVYEQYF

abundance: -
d_gene: -
v_gene: TRBV28
j_gene: TRBJ1-1
CDR3nt: TGTGCCAGCAGGACAGACACTGAAGCTTTCTTT
CDR3aa: CASRTDTEAFF

abundance: -
d_gene: TRBD2
v_gene: TRBV28
j_gene: TRBJ2-2
CDR3nt: TGTGCCAGCAGTTTCCCCGGGGGGGAGGGCCGGTTCGGGGAGCTGTTTTTT
CDR3aa: CASSFPGGEGRFGELFF

abundance: -
d_gene: -
v_gene: TRBV24-1
j_gene: TRBJ2-7
CDR3nt: TGTGCCACCAGTGACCCGGGAGACGGATACGAGCAGTACTTC
CDR3aa: CATSDPGDGYEQYF

abundance: -
d_gene: -
v_gene: TRBV30
j_gene: TRBJ2-5
CDR3nt: TGTGCCTGGAGTGCAGGGGGGGAGACCCAGTACTTC
CDR3aa: CAWSAGGETQYF

abundance: -
d_gene: TRBD1
v_gene: TRBV19
j_gene: TRBJ1-2
CDR3nt: TGTGCCAGTAGGCGTGGACAGGGGGCATACTACACCTTC
CDR3aa: CASRRGQGAYYTF

abundance: -
d_gene: TRBD1
v_gene: TRBV30
j_gene: TRBJ1-3
CDR3nt: TGTGCCTGGACCAAAAAGGGGGCAGTTTCTGGAAACACCATATATTTT
CDR3aa: CAWTKKGAVSGNTIYF

abundance: -
d_gene: -
v_gene: TRBV7-8
j_gene: TRBJ2-3
CDR3nt: TGTGCCAGCAGCACCTCCGGGGGCAGGGATACGCAGTATTTT
CDR3aa: CASSTSGGRDTQYF

abundance: -
d_gene: -
v_gene: TRBV4-1
j_gene: TRBJ1-2
CDR3nt: TGCGCCAGCAGCCAAGATTTTGCCAGGGCCAACTATGGCTACACCTTC
CDR3aa: CASSQDFARANYGYTF

abundance: once
d_gene: TRBD1
v_gene: TRBV7-9
j_gene: TRBJ1-1
CDR3nt: TGTGCCAGCAGCCGATGGACAGGGATAGGGAACACTGAAGCTTTCTTT
CDR3aa: CASSRWTGIGNTEAFF

abundance: -
d_gene: TRBD1
v_gene: TRBV15
j_gene: TRBJ1-2
CDR3nt: TGTGCCACCAGCAGAGGGGACAGGGCGGTTTATGGCTACACCTTC
CDR3aa: CATSRGDRAVYGYTF

abundance: medium-sized
d_gene: TRBD2
v_gene: TRBV6-4
j_gene: TRBJ2-1
CDR3nt: TGTGCCAGCAGTGAGGTAGCGGGAGGGCCCCATGAGCAGTTCTTC
CDR3aa: CASSEVAGGPHEQFF

abundance: -
d_gene: -
v_gene: TRBV21-1
j_gene: TRBJ2-4
CDR3nt: TGTGCCAGCGAGTCCGGTGCTCAGGGGTTGACGTACATTCAGTACTTC
CDR3aa: CASESGAQGLTYIQYF

abundance: medium-sized
d_gene: -
v_gene: TRBV12-3/TRBV12-4
j_gene: TRBJ2-2
CDR3nt: TGTGCCAGCAGTTTCCAGCTTACCGGGGAGCTGTTTTTT
CDR3aa: CASSFQLTGELFF

abundance: -
d_gene: -
v_gene: TRBV5-4
j_gene: TRBJ1-1
CDR3nt: TGTGCCAGCAGCCACGGAGAGGTAGTGAACACTGAAGCTTTCTTT
CDR3aa: CASSHGEVVNTEAFF

abundance: -
d_gene: TRBD2
v_gene: TRBV28
j_gene: TRBJ2-1
CDR3nt: TGTGCCAGCAGTCCGGGACTATACAATGAGCAGTTCTTC
CDR3aa: CASSPGLYNEQFF

abundance: few
d_gene: -
v_gene: TRBV3-1/TRBV3-2
j_gene: TRBJ1-6
CDR3nt: TGTGCCAGCAGCCCCGAGGAGGGGTTTAATTCACCCCTCCACTTT
CDR3aa: CASSPEEGFNSPLHF

abundance: -
d_gene: TRBD2
v_gene: TRBV5-4
j_gene: TRBJ2-3
CDR3nt: TGTGCCAGCAGTCTTGGGGGGACTAGCGGAATCACTAGCACAGATACGCAGTATTTT
CDR3aa: CASSLGGTSGITSTDTQYF

abundance: -
d_gene: -
v_gene: TRBV6-4
j_gene: TRBJ2-3
CDR3nt: TGTGCCAGCTCAGTGGAAGCAACAGATACGCAGTATTTT
CDR3aa: CASSVEATDTQYF

abundance: -
d_gene: TRBD1
v_gene: TRBV27
j_gene: TRBJ1-2
CDR3nt: TGTGCCAGCAGTTCCAGACAGGGTTTTGGCTACACCTTC
CDR3aa: CASSSRQGFGYTF

abundance: -
d_gene: -
v_gene: TRBV5-1
j_gene: TRBJ2-2
CDR3nt: TGCGCCAGCAGCCAGACAGTTTCGGGGGAGCTGTTTTTT
CDR3aa: CASSQTVSGELFF

abundance: -
d_gene: TRBD2
v_gene: TRBV7-2
j_gene: TRBJ2-1
CDR3nt: TGTGCCAGCAGCATAACTAGCGGGAGTTCCTACAATGAGCAGTTCTTC
CDR3aa: CASSITSGSSYNEQFF

abundance: -
d_gene: TRBD2
v_gene: TRBV9
j_gene: TRBJ2-2
CDR3nt: TGTGCCAGCAGCCTGGGAACCCTCTCACTAGCGGGAGGGGGCGGGGAGCTGTTTTTT
CDR3aa: CASSLGTLSLAGGGGELFF

abundance: -
d_gene: TRBD2
v_gene: TRBV18
j_gene: TRBJ2-1
CDR3nt: TGTGCCAGCTCACCCCCCGGACTAGCGGGAGACTATGAGCAGTTCTTC
CDR3aa: CASSPPGLAGDYEQFF

abundance: -
d_gene: TRBD1
v_gene: TRBV3-1/TRBV3-2
j_gene: TRBJ1-3
CDR3nt: TGTGCCAGCAGCCAGAGGACAGGAACCTCTGGAAACACCATATATTTT
CDR3aa: CASSQRTGTSGNTIYF

abundance: -
d_gene: TRBD1
v_gene: TRBV6-5
j_gene: TRBJ1-1
CDR3nt: TGTGCCAGCATTGGACAGGGTGGCACTGAAGCTTTCTTT
CDR3aa: CASIGQGGTEAFF

abundance: -
d_gene: TRBD2
v_gene: TRBV7-7
j_gene: TRBJ2-5
CDR3nt: TGTGCCAGCAGCCCAACCGGCGCGGGAGTGGAGACCCAGTACTTC
CDR3aa: CASSPTGAGVETQYF

abundance: -
d_gene: -
v_gene: TRBV4-3
j_gene: TRBJ2-2
CDR3nt: TGCGCCAGCAGCCAATTCGGCGGGGAGCTGTTTTTT
CDR3aa: CASSQFGGELFF

abundance: -
d_gene: -
v_gene: TRBV18
j_gene: TRBJ1-1
CDR3nt: TGTGCCAGCTCACCACCCAGTCAAACCACGAACACTGAAGCTTTCTTT
CDR3aa: CASSPPSQTTNTEAFF

abundance: -
d_gene: -
v_gene: TRBV29-1
j_gene: TRBJ1-4
CDR3nt: TGCAGCGTTGTGAGGTCAGGGATTAATGAAAAACTGTTTTTT
CDR3aa: CSVVRSGINEKLFF

abundance: -
d_gene: TRBD1
v_gene: TRBV18
j_gene: TRBJ2-7
CDR3nt: TGTGCCAGCTCCCCTGGCCGGGACAGGGGGCGGCAGTACTTC
CDR3aa: CASSPGRDRGRQYF

abundance: once
d_gene: -
v_gene: TRBV5-6
j_gene: TRBJ2-1
CDR3nt: TGTGCCAGCAGCCCCCTCGGAGGGTCCTACAATGAGCAGTTCTTC
CDR3aa: CASSPLGGSYNEQFF

abundance: -
d_gene: -
v_gene: TRBV6-5
j_gene: TRBJ2-2
CDR3nt: TGTGCCAGCAGTCACAAATGGGACACCGGGGAGCTGTTTTTT
CDR3aa: CASSHKWDTGELFF

abundance: -
d_gene: -
v_gene: TRBV24-1
j_gene: TRBJ2-3
CDR3nt: TGTGCCACCAGTGATTGGGACAAGCCCCCCCATCGGTTGAGTGGGGCGTACAGCTTAGATACGCAGTATTTT
CDR3aa: CATSDWDKPPHRLSGAYSLDTQYF

abundance: -
d_gene: -
v_gene: TRBV11-2
j_gene: TRBJ1-2
CDR3nt: TGTGCCAGCAGCTTAGGAGGGACTGCTACTCCTAACTATGGCTACACCTTC
CDR3aa: CASSLGGTATPNYGYTF

abundance: few
d_gene: -
v_gene: TRBV6-1
j_gene: TRBJ1-5
CDR3nt: TGTGCCAGCAGTGAATTGACAGTTAGCAATCAGCCCCAGCATTTT
CDR3aa: CASSELTVSNQPQHF

abundance: -
d_gene: -
v_gene: TRBV7-9
j_gene: TRBJ2-3
CDR3nt: TGTGCCAGCAGCTTTTCAGCGGTCACAGATACGCAGTATTTT
CDR3aa: CASSFSAVTDTQYF

abundance: -
d_gene: -
v_gene: TRBV2
j_gene: TRBJ1-1
CDR3nt: TGTGCCAGCAGTTTTATGGGTTTGAACACTGAAGCTTTCTTT
CDR3aa: CASSFMGLNTEAFF

abundance: -
d_gene: -
v_gene: TRBV5-6
j_gene: TRBJ1-2
CDR3nt: TGTGCCAGCAGCCCGACAGGACCAGCTAACTATGGCTACACCTTC
CDR3aa: CASSPTGPANYGYTF

abundance: -
d_gene: TRBD2
v_gene: TRBV5-1
j_gene: TRBJ2-7
CDR3nt: TGCGCCAGCAGCTCCGCGGGAGCCTACGAGCAGTACTTC
CDR3aa: CASSSAGAYEQYF

abundance: -
d_gene: TRBD2
v_gene: TRBV7-3
j_gene: TRBJ2-1
CDR3nt: TGTGCCAGCAGCCTCCTAGCGGGAGGGTTGAATGAGCAGTTCTTC
CDR3aa: CASSLLAGGLNEQFF

abundance: -
d_gene: -
v_gene: TRBV28
j_gene: TRBJ1-2
CDR3nt: TGTGCCAGCAGTTTACAGCCCGCCTATGGCTACACCTTC
CDR3aa: CASSLQPAYGYTF

abundance: -
d_gene: -
v_gene: TRBV12-5
j_gene: TRBJ2-1
CDR3nt: TGTGCTAGTGGTTTGGTATTGGGGATCCGCACCTACAATGAGCAGTTCTTC
CDR3aa: CASGLVLGIRTYNEQFF

abundance: -
d_gene: -
v_gene: TRBV9
j_gene: TRBJ2-1
CDR3nt: TGTGCCAGCAGCCCCCAGGCAGGCAACTCCTACAATGAGCAGTTCTTC
CDR3aa: CASSPQAGNSYNEQFF

abundance: -
d_gene: -
v_gene: TRBV3-1/TRBV3-2
j_gene: TRBJ2-3
CDR3nt: TGTGCCAGCAGCCAGGGGGTTCCAGATACGCAGTATTTT
CDR3aa: CASSQGVPDTQYF

abundance: -
d_gene: -
v_gene: TRBV4-3
j_gene: TRBJ2-7
CDR3nt: TGCGCCAGCAGCCCAAATGTGGGGCCTAACGAGCAGTACTTC
CDR3aa: CASSPNVGPNEQYF

abundance: -
d_gene: -
v_gene: TRBV29-1
j_gene: TRBJ2-4
CDR3nt: TGCAGCGTTGTCGAGGGGCCCGTTCGGGCCAAAAACATTCAGTACTTC
CDR3aa: CSVVEGPVRAKNIQYF

abundance: -
d_gene: -
v_gene: TRBV7-8
j_gene: TRBJ1-5
CDR3nt: TGTGCCAGCAGCCTAAAGACAGACAGAATTAGCAATCAGCCCCAGCATTTT
CDR3aa: CASSLKTDRISNQPQHF